Below, 18 T cell receptor beta chains from the same sample are listed, as sequenced in a study of control samples from healthy donors and cancer patients. Clones were sequenced by immunoSEQ multiplex PCR, and TCRdb holds only the in-frame ones, with some missing. This sample has about 93,000 clones; around 89% occur once, and the top ten carry under 15%. Material: blood. The origin of the receptors is a woman in her 70s in good health.

The chain carries TRBV19 and TRBJ2-7; the match to TRBD2 covers 7 bases. This CDR3 region has 16 residues. V lost 8 bases to trimming and J lost 4 bases; unmatched junction nucleotides: 17. Germline CDR1 is LNHDA and CDR2 is SQIVND (reference sequence). CDR3 residues: CASSNTPSSGTYEQYF. CDR3 nucleotide sequence: TGTGCCAGTTCGAACACCCCTTCGAGCGGGACTTACGAGCAGTACTTC.

V usage is TRBV5-1 and J usage is TRBJ2-7; D is possibly TRBD1 or TRBD2 (6 bases each). The CDR3 is 14 residues long. V was clipped by 3 bases and J by 1 base, with 11 bases between them. Germline CDR1 reads SGHRS; CDR2 reads YFSETQ. The CDR3 DNA sequence: TGCGCCAGCAGCTCCGGGGGCGGTTCCTACGAGCAGTACTTC. It translates to CASSSGGGSYEQYF.

In its sample, this clone was seen once. This chain connects TRBV5-1 to TRBJ2-7, with D perhaps TRBD2 (6 bases). V lost 0 bases and J 1 base, leaving 14 bases between the germline ends. This CDR3 contains 16 residues. In germline, CDR1 is SGHRS, CDR2 YFSETQ. CDR3: CASSLDGGEASYEQYF. CDR3 nucleotide sequence: TGCGCCAGCAGCTTGGACGGAGGGGAAGCGTCCTACGAGCAGTACTTC. Full variable domain (remainder filled in from reference TRBV5-1 and TRBJ2-7): KAGVTQTPRYLIKTRGQQVTLSCSPISGHRSVSWYQQTPGQGLQFLFEYFSETQRNKGNFPGRFSGRQFSNSRSEMNVSTLELGDSALYLCASSLDGGEASYEQYFGPGTRLTVT.

The chain links TRBV6-6 to TRBJ2-7, with 9 nucleotides matching TRBD1. Germline loops: CDR1 MNHNY, CDR2 SVGAGI (reference sequence). The trim removed 2 bases at V and 9 bases at J, leaving 8 bases unmatched. CDR3 length: 14 residues. Here the CDR3 reads CASSYGTGTLRQYF. DNA of the CDR3: TGTGCCAGCAGTTACGGGACAGGGACCCTTCGGCAGTACTTC.

This chain uses TRBV4-3 with TRBJ1-1, with D perhaps matching TRBD1 (6 bases). CDR3 length: 16 amino acids. Germline V gene lookup returns CDR1 LGHNA and CDR2 YSLEER. V lost 0 bases to trimming and J lost 1 base, with 12 bases between them. CDR3 loop: CASSQDWGQTNTEAFF. In DNA form, the CDR3 reads TGCGCCAGCAGCCAAGATTGGGGGCAGACGAACACTGAAGCTTTCTTT.

The rearrangement joins TRBV19 to TRBJ1-6; 7 bases are a match to TRBD1. This CDR3 has 13 amino acids. Germline V gene data show CDR1 as LNHDA and CDR2 as SQIVND (reference sequence). With 11 bases clipped from V and 6 bases from J, the junction kept 7 bases outside the gene matches. The CDR3: CAARDSLNSPLHF. In nucleotides, the CDR3 is TGTGCCGCCCGGGACAGTCTTAATTCACCCCTCCACTTT. Full variable domain (remainder filled in from reference TRBV19 and TRBJ1-6): DGGITQSPKYLFRKEGQNVTLSCEQNLNHDAMYWYRQDPGQGLRLIYYSQIVNDFQKGDIAEGYSVSREKKESFPLTVTSAQKNPTAFYLCAARDSLNSPLHFGNGTRLTVT.

The chain recombines TRBV24-1 with TRBJ1-5; 9 nucleotides align to TRBD1. This CDR3 region has 18 residues. The V segment lost 5 bases and the J segment 2 bases; nucleotides outside the gene matches: 12. In germline, CDR1 is KGHDR, CDR2 SFDVKD. The CDR3 bases are TGTGCCACCAGTGGATCGACAGGGGGGCGATGGGGCAATCAGCCCCAGCATTTT. Protein: CATSGSTGGRWGNQPQHF.

This clone was seen a handful of times. The J gene is TRBJ1-1, the V gene TRBV11-3, with unresolved D. The CDR3 spans 13 residues. CDR1 SGHNT and CDR2 YENEEA come from the germline V gene. The ends were cut back, 6 bases at V and 6 bases at J, with 14 bases in the middle. CDR3 region: CASSPVRSPEAFF. CDR3 DNA: TGTGCCAGCAGTCCCGTCCGGAGCCCTGAAGCTTTCTTT.

This chain links TRBV6-5 with TRBJ1-1; possibly TRBD1 for D (5 bases). The germline V gene encodes CDR1 MNHEY and CDR2 SVGAGI. This CDR3 is built from 13 residues. V shed 10 bases and J shed 1 base, with 13 bases lying between them. The CDR3 reads CATAEGWNTEAFF. CDR3 nucleotide sequence: TGTGCCACTGCCGAGGGGTGGAACACTGAAGCTTTCTTT.

The genes are TRBV9 and TRBJ1-1; D is perhaps TRBD1 (5 bases). V was trimmed by 4 bases and J by 6 bases, leaving 19 bases between them. This CDR3 region has 15 residues. Germline V gene lookup returns CDR1 SGDLS and CDR2 YYNGEE. The CDR3: CASSPWDAREAEAFF. CDR3 in DNA: TGTGCCAGCAGCCCATGGGACGCCCGAGAGGCTGAAGCTTTCTTT.

Only one count was recorded for this clone. The chain has TRBV6-5 and TRBJ1-1; no firm D call. Germline CDR1 and CDR2: MNHEY and SVGAGI. The V and J ends lost 4 bases and 3 bases respectively, with 12 bases between them. The CDR3 extends over 14 amino acids. CDR3 DNA: TGTGCCAGCAGTTTCCGTCGGGCGGACACTGAAGCTTTCTTT. Its translation: CASSFRRADTEAFF.

V gene TRBV28 combines with J gene TRBJ2-5; D remains unclear. Germline values: CDR1 MDHEN, CDR2 SYDVKM. Trimming took 5 bases from V and 5 from J, leaving 18 bases between them. The CDR3 covers 15 residues. The CDR3 spells CASSPPGIVGETQYF. The CDR3 bases are TGTGCCAGCAGTCCCCCCGGAATTGTGGGCGAGACCCAGTACTTC.

This chain uses TRBV30 with TRBJ1-1, with D perhaps matching TRBD1 (5 bases). The CDR3 runs to 16 residues. The germline CDR1 and CDR2 sequences are GTSNPN and SVGIG (reference sequence). V was shortened by 0 bases and J by 3 bases, with 17 bases between the two germline ends. The chain's CDR3 is CAWSVGGNGWDTEAFF. In nucleotides, the CDR3 is TGTGCCTGGAGTGTTGGGGGGAACGGTTGGGACACTGAAGCTTTCTTT.

Of note for this clone: At one boundary the junction diverges from the germline segment, which might be a read error. The chain uses TRBV9 and TRBJ2-2, with D possibly TRBD2 on 5 matching bases. CDR3 size: 17 residues. The germline gives CDR1 SGDLS, CDR2 YYNGEE. This CDR3 reads CASSVEGGQRNSGELFF. The CDR3 nucleotides are TGTGCCAGCAGCGTAGAGGGTGGGCAGCGGAACAGCGGGGAGCTGTTTTTT.

The DNA of the CDR3 is TGTGCCAGCAGTGAATGGGGGGTGGGGAGGACTGAAGCTTTCTTT. It codes for CASSEWGVGRTEAFF. V usage is TRBV25-1 and J usage is TRBJ1-1; possibly TRBD1 for D (5 bases). This CDR3 has 15 amino acids. The germline gives CDR1 MGHDK, CDR2 SYGVNS. Trimming stripped 1 base from V and 5 bases from J, with 14 bases between.

This chain joins TRBV29-1 and TRBJ2-2; possibly TRBD2 for D (6 bases). Germline V gene lookup returns CDR1 SQVTM and CDR2 ANQGSEA. CDR3 length equals 12 residues. V shed 4 bases and J shed 6 bases, with 9 bases lying between them. CDR3 protein: CSVGLGAGELFF. The CDR3 nucleotides read TGCAGCGTTGGACTAGGGGCCGGGGAGCTGTTTTTT.

The V gene is TRBV6-2 or TRBV6-3, the J gene TRBJ1-2; D remains unclear. This CDR3 comprises 15 residues. The V end lost 0 bases, the J end lost 0 bases, and 8 bases lay between the germline ends. Germline V gene data show CDR1 as MNHEY and CDR2 as SVGEGT. CDR3 protein: CASSYSLRTNYGYTF. As DNA, the CDR3 is TGTGCCAGCAGTTACTCGCTCAGAACTAACTATGGCTACACCTTC.

The DNA for the CDR3 is TGCGCCAGCAGTGACAGAGCTAACACAGATACGCAGTATTTT. Translating gives CASSDRANTDTQYF. The gene calls are TRBV5-1 and TRBJ2-3; maybe TRBD1 (5 bases). The V gene's germline CDR1 is SGHRS and CDR2 YFSETQ. Trimming cost V 5 bases and J 2 bases, with 12 bases left between them. CDR3 size: 14 residues.